This passage covers 27 T cell receptor beta chains from one sample sequenced in a study of long-term antiretroviral therapy in people with HIV. Run at survey level, the immunoSEQ assay was version v3.0. Method: immunoSEQ multiplex PCR; TCRdb's copy keeps in-frame clones and lacks some. The top ten hold 20% to 30% of the sample, which has around 8,600 clones, around 79% seen once. The starting material was unsorted PBMCs, obtained 0.6 years before starting antiretroviral therapy. These receptor sequences come from a man in his forties with HIV.

The chain employs TRBV6-5 and TRBJ2-7; 10 bases map to TRBD1. Per the germline V gene, CDR1 is MNHEY and CDR2 is SVGAGI. V lost 2 bases and J lost 4; bases outside the gene matches: 2. The CDR3 spans 14 residues. The CDR3: CASSYRDRGYEQYF. The CDR3 nucleotides are TGTGCCAGCAGTTACCGGGACAGGGGATACGAGCAGTACTTC.

The chain carries TRBV2 and TRBJ2-7, with D perhaps matching TRBD1 (8 bases). The V gene's germline CDR1 is SNHLY and CDR2 FYNNEI. CDR3 size: 14 residues. Trimming stripped 4 bases from V and 5 bases from J, with 15 bases between. The CDR3 protein is CASSVDRGGNEQYF. CDR3 DNA sequence: TGTGCCAGCAGTGTTGACAGGGGAGGGAACGAGCAGTACTTC.

The V gene is TRBV2, the J gene TRBJ1-5; 7 bases agree with TRBD1. V was pared by 4 bases and J by 0 bases, with 6 bases of the junction left unmatched. Germline V gene data show CDR1 as SNHLY and CDR2 as FYNNEI. This CDR3 has 16 amino acids. The CDR3 DNA follows: TGTGCCAGCAGTGCCCCGACAGGGAATAGCAATCAGCCCCAGCATTTT. It translates to CASSAPTGNSNQPQHF.

This clone occurred a few times. This chain connects TRBV14 to TRBJ1-3; D not certain. This CDR3 is 19 amino acids long. V dropped 0 bases and J dropped 0 bases, with 18 bases sitting between them. Germline V gene data show CDR1 as SGHDN and CDR2 as FVKESK. Here the CDR3 reads CASSQDRLVMRPSGNTIYF. The DNA for the CDR3 is TGTGCCAGCAGCCAAGATCGCCTAGTAATGAGGCCCTCTGGAAACACCATATATTTT.

The chain is built from TRBV13 and TRBJ1-1; possibly TRBD1 for D (5 bases). Trimming stripped 5 bases from V and 0 bases from J, with 13 bases between. This CDR3 has 15 amino acids. CDR1 and CDR2 from the germline V gene are PRHDT and FYEKMQ (reference sequence). The CDR3 reads CASSLQDTLNTEAFF. CDR3 nucleotides: TGTGCCAGCAGCCTTCAGGACACGCTGAACACTGAAGCTTTCTTT. Complete variable domain (other parts from reference TRBV13 and TRBJ1-1): AAGVIQSPRHLIKEKRETATLKCYPIPRHDTVYWYQQGPGQDPQFLISFYEKMQSDKGSIPDRFSAQQFSDYHSELNMSSLELGDSALYFCASSLQDTLNTEAFFGQGTRLTVV.

The chain recombines TRBV2 with TRBJ1-3; TRBD1 is a possible D gene (5 bases). Germline lookup yields CDR1 SNHLY and CDR2 FYNNEI. V lost 2 bases and J 0 bases, leaving 5 bases between the germline ends. The CDR3 covers 14 residues. CDR3 region: CASSEQGSGNTIYF. Here the CDR3 DNA reads TGTGCCAGCAGTGAACAGGGCTCTGGAAACACCATATATTTT.

The chain employs TRBV6-4 and TRBJ2-6; 10 nucleotides match TRBD1. Germline-derived CDR1 and CDR2 are MRHNA and SNTAGT. The trim removed 4 bases at V and 4 bases at J, leaving 10 bases unmatched. This CDR3 is built from 18 residues. CDR3 sequence (DNA): TGTGCCAGCAGTGTAGACAGGGGGCACTATTCCGGGGCCAACGTCCTGACTTTC. Residues: CASSVDRGHYSGANVLTF.

Only a few counts were recorded for this clone. CDR3 protein: CASSLGTASGGIDNEQFF. The CDR3 bases are TGTGCCAGCAGCTTGGGGACGGCGAGCGGGGGTATAGACAATGAGCAGTTCTTC. The chain links TRBV5-6 to TRBJ2-1; TRBD2 matches at 8 bases. The ends lost 0 bases at V and 5 bases at J; junction bases unmatched: 13. CDR3 length: 18 amino acids. Germline V gene sequence: CDR1 SGHDT, CDR2 YYEEEE.

The gene calls are TRBV6-5 and TRBJ1-2, with 10 bases identical to TRBD1. This CDR3 region has 13 residues. The germline gives CDR1 MNHEY, CDR2 SVGAGI. The V segment lost 8 bases and the J segment 6 bases; nucleotides outside the gene matches: 6. CDR3 in amino acids: CASQRQGADGYTF. DNA of the CDR3: TGTGCCAGCCAGAGACAGGGGGCGGATGGCTACACCTTC.

The V gene is TRBV11-3, the J gene TRBJ2-3; D is uncertain. V was pared by 4 bases and J by 3 bases, with 11 bases between. CDR1 is SGHNT and CDR2 is YENEEA in the germline V gene. This CDR3 contains 14 residues. The CDR3 protein is CASSSLLGTDTQYF. CDR3 nucleotides: TGTGCCAGCAGCTCACTTCTTGGGACAGATACGCAGTATTTT.

This chain uses TRBV27 with TRBJ2-3; weak D call: TRBD1 (6 bases). Looked up from germline, CDR1 is MNHEY and CDR2 is SMNVEV (reference sequence). The ends were cut back, 7 bases at V and 2 bases at J, with 16 bases in the middle. This CDR3 has 15 amino acids. For the CDR3, the DNA is TGTGCCAGCACGGACAGTCCACCAATCACAGATACGCAGTATTTT. Its protein is CASTDSPPITDTQYF.

V and J are TRBV5-1 and TRBJ2-3; unclear D gene. Germline V CDR1 and CDR2: SGHRS, YFSETQ. This CDR3 has 14 residues. V dropped 0 bases and J dropped 1 base, with 6 bases sitting between them. The CDR3 is CASSLDSGTDTQYF. As DNA, the CDR3 is TGCGCCAGCAGCTTGGATTCCGGCACAGATACGCAGTATTTT.

V gene TRBV2 combines with J gene TRBJ2-7; D may be TRBD1 or TRBD2 (5 bases each). The V gene lost 6 bases and the J gene lost 0 bases, with 6 bases spanning the gap. The CDR3 consists of 12 residues. The germline CDR1 and CDR2 sequences are SNHLY and FYNNEI. Here the CDR3 DNA reads TGTGCCAGCAGAGGGACCTCCTACGAGCAGTACTTC. It yields the protein CASRGTSYEQYF.

This clone occurred once. This rearrangement joins TRBV5-1 to TRBJ1-1; 7 bases fit TRBD1. Trimming took 1 base from V and 1 from J; bases not matched to a gene: 7. This CDR3 has 16 amino acids. Germline CDR1 and CDR2: SGHRS and YFSETQ. The CDR3 sequence: CASSLRQGGGNTEAFF. The CDR3 DNA follows: TGCGCCAGCAGCTTGCGACAGGGAGGAGGGAACACTGAAGCTTTCTTT.

The V and J genes are TRBV19 and TRBJ1-5; D may be TRBD1 (5 bases). Germline CDR1 LNHDA, CDR2 SQIVND (reference sequence). Trimming took off 3 bases at V and 2 bases at J, with 17 bases between the two ends. The CDR3 has 17 residues. CDR3 nucleotide sequence: TGTGCCAGTAGTATTTTGACAGCCCTTATGGGCAATCAGCCCCAGCATTTT. This sequence encodes CASSILTALMGNQPQHF.

The rearrangement uses TRBV7-9 and TRBJ1-1, with D tentatively TRBD1 (5 bases). Trimming left V 1 base short and J 4 bases short, with 10 bases between. Germline CDR1 SEHNR, CDR2 FQNEAQ (reference sequence). The CDR3 length is 14 residues. This CDR3 reads CASSLDGGLTEAFF. In nucleotides, the CDR3 is TGTGCCAGCAGCTTAGACGGGGGTCTCACTGAAGCTTTCTTT.

The rearrangement joins TRBV27 to TRBJ1-2; 9 bases match TRBD1. CDR3 size: 18 residues. The ends lost 8 bases at V and 3 bases at J; junction bases unmatched: 19. CDR1 is MNHEY, CDR2 SMNVEV, per germline (reference sequence). The CDR3 region has the DNA TGTGCCAGCGGTTCGACGTATGCGGACAGGGGTGGTGACTATGGCTACACCTTC. It codes for CASGSTYADRGGDYGYTF.

The V and J genes are TRBV9 and TRBJ2-7; D unresolved. Trimming left V 3 bases short and J 6 bases short, with 16 bases between. This CDR3 is 14 amino acids long. The germline V gene has CDR1 SGDLS and CDR2 YYNGEE. The CDR3 DNA reads TGTGCCAGCAGCGCCGATGTTGGGCTCTCCGAGCAGTACTTC. Amino acid sequence: CASSADVGLSEQYF.

The gene calls are TRBV30 and TRBJ1-3; D gene ambiguous. The ends were cut back, 7 bases at V and 0 bases at J, with 19 bases in the middle. Germline CDR1 GTSNPN, CDR2 SVGIG (reference sequence). This CDR3 has 16 amino acids. CDR3 residues: CASYGGRGPSGNTIYF. For the CDR3, the DNA is TGTGCCTCCTACGGAGGAAGAGGGCCCTCTGGAAACACCATATATTTT.

This chain links TRBV7-9 with TRBJ1-1; no clear D. This CDR3 is built from 12 residues. Germline assignment: CDR1 SEHNR and CDR2 FQNEAQ (reference sequence). Trimming stripped 5 bases from V and 1 base from J, with 5 bases between. Here the CDR3 reads CASSIQNTEAFF. The CDR3 region has the DNA TGTGCCAGCAGCATTCAGAACACTGAAGCTTTCTTT.

The chain recombines TRBV6-5 with TRBJ1-1, with 7 positions matching TRBD1. The V gene's germline CDR1 is MNHEY and CDR2 SVGAGI. The trim removed 10 bases at V and 8 bases at J, leaving 4 bases unmatched. The CDR3 extends over 10 amino acids. Here the CDR3 DNA reads TGTGCCACCATGGACAGGGAAGCTTTCTTT. This sequence encodes CATMDREAFF.

The chain is built from TRBV19 and TRBJ1-5; D is undetermined. CDR3 length: 12 amino acids. Germline V gene lookup returns CDR1 LNHDA and CDR2 SQIVND (reference sequence). Trimming took 4 bases from V and 5 from J, leaving 6 bases between them. For the CDR3, the DNA is TGTGCCAGTAGTAGATTAGATCAGCCCCAGCATTTT. Translation: CASSRLDQPQHF.

This chain joins TRBV6-6 and TRBJ2-6; no definite D call. Trimming cost V 0 bases and J 0 bases, with 3 bases left between them. Germline V lookup: CDR1 MNHNY, CDR2 SVGAGI (reference sequence). The CDR3 has 15 amino acids. The CDR3 DNA sequence: TGTGCCAGCAGTTACTCAATCTCTGGGGCCAACGTCCTGACTTTC. This gives the protein CASSYSISGANVLTF.

This clone is categorized as large. This chain connects TRBV5-6 to TRBJ1-2, with TRBD1 matching 7 bases. Germline values: CDR1 SGHDT, CDR2 YYEEEE. This CDR3 comprises 13 residues. With 2 bases clipped from V and 4 bases from J, the junction kept 2 bases outside the gene matches. The CDR3 reads CASSFRDSYGYTF. In DNA form, the CDR3 reads TGTGCCAGCAGCTTCCGGGACAGCTATGGCTACACCTTC. The whole variable domain, remainder taken from reference TRBV5-6 and TRBJ1-2, is DAGVTQSPTHLIKTRGQQVTLRCSPKSGHDTVSWYQQALGQGPQFIFQYYEEEERQRGNFPDRFSGHQFPNYSSELNVNALLLGDSALYLCASSFRDSYGYTFGSGTRLTVV.

The chain links TRBV7-9 to TRBJ1-1; 10 bases map to TRBD1. Trimming removed 2 bases from V and 0 bases from J; junction bases left unmatched: 12. This CDR3 has 19 amino acids. The germline CDR1 and CDR2 sequences are SEHNR and FQNEAQ (reference sequence). This chain's CDR3 is CASSLTRSGTGAMNTEAFF. The CDR3 DNA sequence: TGTGCCAGCAGCTTAACACGGTCTGGGACAGGGGCAATGAACACTGAAGCTTTCTTT.

V gene TRBV4-1 combines with J gene TRBJ2-7, with a possible D match to TRBD2 (5 bases). This CDR3 comprises 16 residues. Germline V CDR1 and CDR2: MGHRA, YSYEKL. Trimming stripped 0 bases from V and 9 bases from J, with 21 bases between. This CDR3 reads CASSQDILGSPEGQYF. As DNA, the CDR3 is TGCGCCAGCAGCCAAGATATCCTAGGCAGCCCCGAGGGGCAGTACTTC.

This clone has just a few counts. The chain combines TRBV6-6 with TRBJ1-5; possibly TRBD1 for D (6 bases). Between the trimmed V and J ends, which lost 4 bases and 5 bases, there was a span of 12 bases. This CDR3 region has 14 residues. Germline V gene lookup returns CDR1 MNHNY and CDR2 SVGAGI (reference sequence). DNA for the CDR3: TGTGCCAGCAGTTTCCTGGGGGGCGATCAGCCCCAGCATTTT. It codes for CASSFLGGDQPQHF.